What follows describes a single TCR beta chain. Its antigen is undetermined. The data stem from a study of identical twins. General study findings and limits: The same donors were not followed; conclusions instead depended on cross-sectional statistical analysis.

Germline V gives CDR1 LGHNA, CDR2 YSLEER. Trimming left V 1 base short and J 5 bases short, with 12 bases between. The CDR3 has 15 residues. TCRdb analysed the 5' RACE reads with MiXCR anew, one entry per CDR3 protein. Among roughly 770,000 distinct CDR3 sequences listed, roughly 18% were seen once. The same specimen was also included in a second study, on T cells expressing NK-cell markers. That investigation notes: Four donors showed these clonotypes also leading the CD3+CD56-NKG2C+ fraction. It was still unclear whether expanded NKG2C+ T cell clones were HCMV specific.

The chain uses TRBV4-3 and TRBJ2-1; D remains ambiguous. The sequencing input was PBMCs. The TCR was taken from a woman between 18 and 30 years old in good health. CDR3 sequence reads: CASSQALGTDNEQFF. CDR3 DNA: TGCGCCAGCAGCCAAGCTTTAGGTACCGACAATGAGCAGTTCTTC.